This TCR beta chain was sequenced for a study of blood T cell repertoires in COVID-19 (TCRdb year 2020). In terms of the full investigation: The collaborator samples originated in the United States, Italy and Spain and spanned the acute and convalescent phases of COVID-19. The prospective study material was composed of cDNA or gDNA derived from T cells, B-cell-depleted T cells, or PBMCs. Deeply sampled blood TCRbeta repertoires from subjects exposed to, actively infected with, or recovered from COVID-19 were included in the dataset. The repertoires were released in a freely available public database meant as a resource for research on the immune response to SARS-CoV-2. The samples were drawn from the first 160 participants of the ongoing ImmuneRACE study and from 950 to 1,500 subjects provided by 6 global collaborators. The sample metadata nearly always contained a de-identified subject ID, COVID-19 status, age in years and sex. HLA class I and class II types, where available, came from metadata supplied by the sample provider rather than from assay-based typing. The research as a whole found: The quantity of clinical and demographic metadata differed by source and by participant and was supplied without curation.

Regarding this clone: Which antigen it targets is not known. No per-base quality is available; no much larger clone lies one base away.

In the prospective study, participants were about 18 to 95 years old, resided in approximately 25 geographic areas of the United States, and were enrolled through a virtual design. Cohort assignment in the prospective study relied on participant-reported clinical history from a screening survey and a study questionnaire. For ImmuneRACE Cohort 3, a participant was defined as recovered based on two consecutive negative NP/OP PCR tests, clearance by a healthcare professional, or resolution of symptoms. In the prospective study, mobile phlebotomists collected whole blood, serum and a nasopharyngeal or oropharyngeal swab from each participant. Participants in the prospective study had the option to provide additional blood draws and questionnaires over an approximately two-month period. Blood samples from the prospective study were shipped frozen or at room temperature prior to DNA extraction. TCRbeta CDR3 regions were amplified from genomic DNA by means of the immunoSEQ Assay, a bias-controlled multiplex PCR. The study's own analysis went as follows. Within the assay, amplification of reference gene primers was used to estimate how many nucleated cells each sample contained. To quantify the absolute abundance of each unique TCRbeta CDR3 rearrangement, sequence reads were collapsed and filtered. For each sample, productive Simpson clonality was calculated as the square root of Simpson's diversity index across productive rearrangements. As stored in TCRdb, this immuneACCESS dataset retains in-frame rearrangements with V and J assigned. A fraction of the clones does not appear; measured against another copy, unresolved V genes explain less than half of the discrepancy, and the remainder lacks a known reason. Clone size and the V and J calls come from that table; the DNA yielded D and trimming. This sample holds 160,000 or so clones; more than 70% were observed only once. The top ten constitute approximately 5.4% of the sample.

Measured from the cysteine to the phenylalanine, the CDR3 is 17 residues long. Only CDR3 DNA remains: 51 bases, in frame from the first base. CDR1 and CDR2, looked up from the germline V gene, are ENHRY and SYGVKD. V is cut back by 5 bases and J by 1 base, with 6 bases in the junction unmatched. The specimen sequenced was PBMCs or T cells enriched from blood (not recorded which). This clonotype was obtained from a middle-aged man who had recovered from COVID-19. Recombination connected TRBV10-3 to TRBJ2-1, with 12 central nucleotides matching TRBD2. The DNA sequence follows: TGTGCCATCAGTCAATTACTAGCGGGGGGATCCTACAATGAGCAGTTCTTC. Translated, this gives CAISQLLAGGSYNEQFF.